These T cell receptor beta chains were read from a single sample in a study of cytomegalovirus exposure and HLA in healthy donors. Profiled with immunoSEQ multiplex PCR; TCRdb holds only in-frame clones, not every one. The listing contains roughly 190,000 clones. Sequenced: PBMCs. The source is a young man in good health and CMV-seronegative. Both conserved end residues are part of each CDR3. A D gene is named only where the DNA matches it firmly.

>TRBJ1-4|-|TRBV7-2
TGTGCCAGCAGCCACGCAGGGTCCGGTGAAAAACTGTTTTTT
CASSHAGSGEKLFF
>TRBJ1-2|-|TRBV9
TGTGCCAGCAGCGTAGTACCGGGGGAGGGTTATGGCTACACCTTC
CASSVVPGEGYGYTF
>TRBJ2-1|TRBD2|TRBV27
TGTGCCAGCAGTTTAACTAGCGGGAGATCAAGTGAGCAGTTCTTC
CASSLTSGRSSEQFF
>TRBJ2-1|TRBD2|TRBV7-6
TGTGCCAGCAGCTTAGGGTTTGGGACAGGACTAGCGGGATCTTCCTACAATGAGCAGTTCTTC
CASSLGFGTGLAGSSYNEQFF
>TRBJ1-1|-|TRBV10-2
TGCGCCAGCAGTGATATAGGGAGTACTGAAGCTTTCTTT
CASSDIGSTEAFF
>TRBJ2-7|TRBD1|TRBV28
TGTGCCAGCAGTTTAGGGACAGGGGTCTACGAGCAGTACTTC
CASSLGTGVYEQYF
>TRBJ1-4|TRBD1|TRBV25-1
TGTGCCAGCAGTGTCCGGGAAGGGGGCGCAACTAATGAAAAACTGTTTTTT
CASSVREGGATNEKLFF
>TRBJ2-1|-|TRBV12-5
TGTGCTAGTGGCGTGGACTATTACAATGAGCAGTTCTTC
CASGVDYYNEQFF
>TRBJ2-2|TRBD2|TRBV7-6
TGTGCCAGCAGCGCAAGCGGGACGAACACCGGGGAGCTGTTTTTT
CASSASGTNTGELFF
>TRBJ2-3|-|TRBV18
TGTGCCAGCTCACCACGGGCCGGCACAGATACGCAGTATTTT
CASSPRAGTDTQYF
>TRBJ1-4|-|TRBV19
TGTGCCAGTAGAAGGGGGGGGCTTCAGGAACTGTTTTTT
CASRRGGLQELFF
>TRBJ1-2|TRBD1|TRBV18
TGTGCCAGCTCACCAAGGACAGGCTATGGCTACACCTTC
CASSPRTGYGYTF
>TRBJ2-1|-|TRBV9
TGTGCCAGCAGCGTGCAGGGTCCGGACAATGAGCAGTTCTTC
CASSVQGPDNEQFF
>TRBJ2-3|-|TRBV19
TGTGCCACTAAGCTCGCCGGGACTCCGGGGGATACGCAGTATTTT
CATKLAGTPGDTQYF
>TRBJ1-1|-|TRBV5-4
TGTGCCAGCAGCTTGAATTTCGGGGTCAACACTGAAGCTTTCTTT
CASSLNFGVNTEAFF
>TRBJ2-5|-|TRBV11-2
TGTGCCAGCAGCTTAGGGACTGAAGAGACCCAGTACTTC
CASSLGTEETQYF